This T cell receptor (beta chain) stems from a study of blood T cell repertoires in COVID-19. Looking at the study overall: The cDNA or gDNA used as material had been derived from T cells, B-cell-depleted T cells, or PBMCs.

This clone appeared a single time. V was trimmed by 3 bases and J by 4 bases, leaving 12 bases between them. The CDR3 runs to 15 residues. Germline CDR1 PRHDT, CDR2 FYEKMQ (reference sequence). In the original analysis: Quantification of nucleated cells was approximated via reference gene primer amplification. Clones were sequenced by immunoSEQ multiplex PCR, and TCRdb holds only the in-frame ones, with some missing. That table is the source of V, J and clone size, and D and trimming were worked out from the DNA. Of 200,000 to 250,000 clones listed, roughly 84% were seen once; the top ten hold more than 9%.

The sequence was collected from a man in his fifties or sixties with active or convalescent COVID-19. The chain couples TRBV13 to TRBJ2-2; D perhaps matches TRBD1 (6 bases). Source material: peripheral blood. The CDR3 bases are TGTGCCAGCAGCTTCGAGGGGGAGCGCACCGGGGAGCTGTTTTTT. It codes for CASSFEGERTGELFF.